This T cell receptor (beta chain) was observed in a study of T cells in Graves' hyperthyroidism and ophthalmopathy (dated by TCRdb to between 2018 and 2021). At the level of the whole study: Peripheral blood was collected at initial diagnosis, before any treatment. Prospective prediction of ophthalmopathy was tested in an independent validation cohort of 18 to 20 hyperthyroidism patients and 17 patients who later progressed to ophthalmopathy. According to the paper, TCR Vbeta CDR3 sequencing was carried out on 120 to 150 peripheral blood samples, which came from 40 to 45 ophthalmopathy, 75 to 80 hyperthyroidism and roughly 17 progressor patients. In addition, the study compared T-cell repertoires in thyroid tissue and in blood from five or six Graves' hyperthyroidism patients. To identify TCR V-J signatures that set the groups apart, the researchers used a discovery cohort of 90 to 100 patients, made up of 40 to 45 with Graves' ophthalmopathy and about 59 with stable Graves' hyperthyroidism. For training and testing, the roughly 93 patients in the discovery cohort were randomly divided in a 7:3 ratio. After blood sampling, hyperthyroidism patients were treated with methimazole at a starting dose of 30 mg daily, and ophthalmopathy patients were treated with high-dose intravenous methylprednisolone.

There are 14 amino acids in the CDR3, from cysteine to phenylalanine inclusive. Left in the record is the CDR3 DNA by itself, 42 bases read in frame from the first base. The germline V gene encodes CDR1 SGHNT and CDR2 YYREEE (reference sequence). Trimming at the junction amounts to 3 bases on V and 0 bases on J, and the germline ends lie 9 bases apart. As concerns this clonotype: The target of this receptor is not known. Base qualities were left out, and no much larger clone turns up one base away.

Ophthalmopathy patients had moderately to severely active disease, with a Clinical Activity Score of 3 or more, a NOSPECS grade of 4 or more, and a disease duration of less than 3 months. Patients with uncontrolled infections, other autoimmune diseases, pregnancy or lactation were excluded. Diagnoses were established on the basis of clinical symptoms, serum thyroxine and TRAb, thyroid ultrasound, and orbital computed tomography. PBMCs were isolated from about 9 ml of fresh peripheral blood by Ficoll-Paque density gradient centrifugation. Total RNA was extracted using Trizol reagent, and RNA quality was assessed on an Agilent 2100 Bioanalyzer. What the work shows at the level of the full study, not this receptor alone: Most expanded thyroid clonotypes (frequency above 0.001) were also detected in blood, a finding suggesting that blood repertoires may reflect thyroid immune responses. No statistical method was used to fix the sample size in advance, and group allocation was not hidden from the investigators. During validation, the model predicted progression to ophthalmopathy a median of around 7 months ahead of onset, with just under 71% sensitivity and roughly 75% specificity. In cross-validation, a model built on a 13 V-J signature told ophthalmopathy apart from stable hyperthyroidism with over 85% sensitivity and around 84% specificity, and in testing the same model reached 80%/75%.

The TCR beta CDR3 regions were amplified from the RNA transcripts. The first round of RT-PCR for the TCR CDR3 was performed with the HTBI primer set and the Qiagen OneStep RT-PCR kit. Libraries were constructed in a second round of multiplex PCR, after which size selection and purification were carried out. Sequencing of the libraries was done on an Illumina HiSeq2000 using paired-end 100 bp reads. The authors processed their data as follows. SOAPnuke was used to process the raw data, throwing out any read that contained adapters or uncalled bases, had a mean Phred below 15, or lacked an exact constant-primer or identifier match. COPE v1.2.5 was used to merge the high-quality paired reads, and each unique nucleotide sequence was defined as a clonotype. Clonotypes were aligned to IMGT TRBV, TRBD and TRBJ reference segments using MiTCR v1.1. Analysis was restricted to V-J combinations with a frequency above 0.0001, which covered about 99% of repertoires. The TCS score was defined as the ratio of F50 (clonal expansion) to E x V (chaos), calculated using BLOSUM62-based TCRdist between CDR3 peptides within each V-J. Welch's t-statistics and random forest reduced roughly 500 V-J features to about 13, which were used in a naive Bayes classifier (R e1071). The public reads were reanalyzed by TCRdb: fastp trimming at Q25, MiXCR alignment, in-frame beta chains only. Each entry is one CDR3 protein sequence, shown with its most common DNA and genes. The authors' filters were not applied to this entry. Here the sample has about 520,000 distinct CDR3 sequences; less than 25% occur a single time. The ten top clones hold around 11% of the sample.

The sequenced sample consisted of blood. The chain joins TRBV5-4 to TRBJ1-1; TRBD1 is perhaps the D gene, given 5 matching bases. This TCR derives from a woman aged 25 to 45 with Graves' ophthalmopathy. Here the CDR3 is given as CASSWDLVNTEAFF. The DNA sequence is TGTGCCAGCAGCTGGGACCTGGTGAACACTGAAGCTTTCTTT.